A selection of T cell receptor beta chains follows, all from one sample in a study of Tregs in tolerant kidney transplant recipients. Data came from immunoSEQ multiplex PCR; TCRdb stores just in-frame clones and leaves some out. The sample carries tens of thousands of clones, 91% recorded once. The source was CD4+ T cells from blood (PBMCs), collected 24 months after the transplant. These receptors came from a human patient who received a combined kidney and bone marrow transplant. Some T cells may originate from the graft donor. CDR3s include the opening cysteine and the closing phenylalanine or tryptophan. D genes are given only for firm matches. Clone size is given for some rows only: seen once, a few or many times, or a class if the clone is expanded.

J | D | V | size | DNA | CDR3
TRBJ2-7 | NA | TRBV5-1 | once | TGCGCCAGCAGCTCCCCGGGACTGAGCTACGAGCAGTACTTC | CASSSPGLSYEQYF
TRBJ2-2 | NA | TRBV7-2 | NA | TGTGCCAGCAGACAAAATTTAGCCACCGGGGAGCTGTTTTTT | CASRQNLATGELFF
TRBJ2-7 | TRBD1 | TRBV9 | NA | TGTGCCAGCAGCTTCGGACAGGGTTCCGACGAGCAGTACTTC | CASSFGQGSDEQYF
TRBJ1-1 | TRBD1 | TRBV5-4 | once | TGTGCCAGCAGCTCGGGGACAGGGATAAACACTGAAGCTTTCTTT | CASSSGTGINTEAFF
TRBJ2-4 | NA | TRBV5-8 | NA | TGTGCCAGCAGCTTCCCCCAGGGCGGGATGTCCCGTAACTTAGTCATTCAGTACTTC | CASSFPQGGMSRNLVIQYF
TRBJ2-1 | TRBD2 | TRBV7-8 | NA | TGTGCCAGCAGCTCGACTAGCGGGGGATACAATGAGCAGTTCTTC | CASSSTSGGYNEQFF
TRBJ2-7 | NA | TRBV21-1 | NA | TGTGCCAGCATCCTGGGACTAGCGGGAGGATTCGCCTACGAGCAGTACTTC | CASILGLAGGFAYEQYF
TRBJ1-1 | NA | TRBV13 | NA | TGTGCCAGCAGCTTTATAGCTGAAGCTTTCTTT | CASSFIAEAFF
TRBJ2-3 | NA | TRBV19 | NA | TGTGCCAGTACCGATGTTAGTGGCACAGATACGCAGTATTTT | CASTDVSGTDTQYF
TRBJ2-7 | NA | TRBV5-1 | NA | TGCGCCAGCAGCTCTGATTGGCGGAAGGTCCCCAACGAGCAGTACTTC | CASSSDWRKVPNEQYF
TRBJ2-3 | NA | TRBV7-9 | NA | TGTGCCAGCAGCCCACAGGGAGGGGGCACAGATACGCAGTATTTT | CASSPQGGGTDTQYF
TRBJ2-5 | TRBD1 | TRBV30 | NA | TGTGCCTGGAGTGAAAAAACTACAGGGGAAGAGACCCAGTACTTC | CAWSEKTTGEETQYF
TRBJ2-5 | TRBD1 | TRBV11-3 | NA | TGTGCCAGCAGCCTCCGGGACAGGTCAAAACGTCACCAAGAGACCCAGTACTTC | CASSLRDRSKRHQETQYF
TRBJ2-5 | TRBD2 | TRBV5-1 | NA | TGCGCCAGCAGCCCCGGACTAGCGGGGGGCATGACAAAAAAGACCCAGTACTTC | CASSPGLAGGMTKKTQYF
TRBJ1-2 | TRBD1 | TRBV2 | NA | TGTGCCAGCACCGAGGACAGGGACGGCTACACCTTC | CASTEDRDGYTF
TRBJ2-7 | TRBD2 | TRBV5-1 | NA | TGCGCCAGCAGCTTCGTGACTAGCGTCGGCGGCGAGCAGTACTTC | CASSFVTSVGGEQYF
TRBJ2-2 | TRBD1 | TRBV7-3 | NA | TGTGCCAGCAGCCTACAGGGGGCCAACGGGGAGCTGTTTTTT | CASSLQGANGELFF
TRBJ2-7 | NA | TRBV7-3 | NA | TGTGCCAGCAGCCTAATCGGAGGCTACGAGCAGTACTTC | CASSLIGGYEQYF
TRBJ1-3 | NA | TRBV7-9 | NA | TGTGCCAGCAGCTTACTGGTGAGGTCGGGAAACACCATATATTTT | CASSLLVRSGNTIYF
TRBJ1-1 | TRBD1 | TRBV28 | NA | TGTGCCAGCAGTTTAGATGCGTACAGGGGGCAGACTGAAGCTTTCTTT | CASSLDAYRGQTEAFF
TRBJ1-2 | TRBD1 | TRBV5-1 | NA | TGCGCCAGCAGCTTGGGCCTCCGGGCAGGGGGGTATGGCTACACCTTC | CASSLGLRAGGYGYTF
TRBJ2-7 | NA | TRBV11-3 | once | TGTGCCAGCAGGCCCCCAGATTCCTACGAGCAGTACTTC | CASRPPDSYEQYF
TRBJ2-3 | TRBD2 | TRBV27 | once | TGTGCCAGCAGTTATGGGCCCGGCGGGGGGGTTACAGATACGCAGTATTTT | CASSYGPGGGVTDTQYF
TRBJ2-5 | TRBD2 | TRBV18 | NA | TGTGCCAGCTCACCACTACTAGCGGGAGGAGAGACCCAGTACTTC | CASSPLLAGGETQYF
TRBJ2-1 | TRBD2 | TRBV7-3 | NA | TGTGCCAGCAGCTTAGTAGCGGGAGGCTACAATGAGCAGTTCTTC | CASSLVAGGYNEQFF
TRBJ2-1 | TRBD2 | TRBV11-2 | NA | TGTGCCAGCAGCTTAGTCCCTAGCGGGGGTGAGTTCTTC | CASSLVPSGGEFF
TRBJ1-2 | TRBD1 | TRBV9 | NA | TGTGCCAGCAGCGTAGAACCCTGGACAGGGGGCTCTCATGGCTACACCTTC | CASSVEPWTGGSHGYTF
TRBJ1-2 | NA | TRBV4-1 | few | TGCGCCAGCAGCCAAGATACGGGGGGGAACTATGGCTACACCTTC | CASSQDTGGNYGYTF
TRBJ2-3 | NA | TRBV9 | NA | TGTGCCAGCAGCGTAGGCAGTGCCAGAACAGATACGCAGTATTTT | CASSVGSARTDTQYF
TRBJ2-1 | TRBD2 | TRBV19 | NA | TGTGCCAGTAGTATCGGACTAGGCTACAATGAGCAGTTCTTC | CASSIGLGYNEQFF
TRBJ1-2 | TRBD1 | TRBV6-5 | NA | TGTGCCAGCAGTGCCCCCGGACAGGGGGCAGGTGGCTACACCTTC | CASSAPGQGAGGYTF
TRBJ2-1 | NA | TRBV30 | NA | TGTGCCTGGAGTCCCGCCCGGGGGATCTCCTACAATGAGCAGTTCTTC | CAWSPARGISYNEQFF
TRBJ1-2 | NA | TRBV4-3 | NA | TGCGCCAGCAGCCAAGTGCAACAGGCATCCTACTATGGCTACACCTTC | CASSQVQQASYYGYTF
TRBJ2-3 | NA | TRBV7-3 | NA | TGTGCCAGCAGCCTAAATGGACTACGTAGCACAGATACGCAGTATTTT | CASSLNGLRSTDTQYF
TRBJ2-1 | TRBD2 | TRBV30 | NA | TGTGCCTGGAGGGTTGCGGGGGCCTACAATGAGCAGTTCTTC | CAWRVAGAYNEQFF
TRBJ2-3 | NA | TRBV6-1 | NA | TGTGCCAGCAGTGTACAGGCCCACACAGATACGCAGTATTTT | CASSVQAHTDTQYF
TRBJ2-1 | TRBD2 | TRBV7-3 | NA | TGTGCCAGCAGCGGGGGGGCCTACAATGAGCAGTTCTTC | CASSGGAYNEQFF
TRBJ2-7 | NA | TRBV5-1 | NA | TGCGCCAGCAGCTTGGAAGCGAGTTCCTACGAGCAGTACTTC | CASSLEASSYEQYF
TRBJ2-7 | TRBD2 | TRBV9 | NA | TGTGCCAGCAGCACAGGCCGAGCGGGGGGCGGCGAGCAGTACTTC | CASSTGRAGGGEQYF
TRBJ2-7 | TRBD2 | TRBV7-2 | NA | TGTGCCAGCAGCCGGACTAGCGGGAGCGGTGAGCAGTACTTC | CASSRTSGSGEQYF
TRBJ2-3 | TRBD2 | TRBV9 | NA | TGTGCCAGCAGCGTAGAGGGTAGCGGGGCCTCCGGTGATACGCAGTATTTT | CASSVEGSGASGDTQYF
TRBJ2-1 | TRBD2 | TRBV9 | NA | TGTGCCAGCAGCGTCTCTTTAGCGGGGAAAAATGGGCAGTTCTTC | CASSVSLAGKNGQFF
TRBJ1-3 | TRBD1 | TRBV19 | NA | TGTGCCAGTAGTGAACGGACAGGGTTATTTTTT | CASSERTGLFF
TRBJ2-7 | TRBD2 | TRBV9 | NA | TGTGCCAGCAGCCGACTAGCGGGAACCTACGAGCAGTACTTC | CASSRLAGTYEQYF
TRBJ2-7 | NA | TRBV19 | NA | TGTGCCAGTAGGGAGGACTACGAGCAGTACTTC | CASREDYEQYF
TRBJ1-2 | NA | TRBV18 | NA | TGTGCCAGCTCAGCCGGGACACGGGGTGGCTACACCTTC | CASSAGTRGGYTF
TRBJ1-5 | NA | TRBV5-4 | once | TGTGCCAGCAGCTTGGCGGGGAATCAGCCCCAGCATTTT | CASSLAGNQPQHF
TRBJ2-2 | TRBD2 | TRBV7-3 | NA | TGTGCCAGCAGCTCCCCTAGCGGGGCTGCCGGGGAGCTGTTTTTT | CASSSPSGAAGELFF
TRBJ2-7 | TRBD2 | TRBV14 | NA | TGTGCCAGCAGTCCTAGCGGGCGGCGACAACGCTCCGAGCAGTACTTC | CASSPSGRRQRSEQYF
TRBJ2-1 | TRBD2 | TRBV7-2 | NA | TGTGCCAGCAGCCAGATTAGCGGGAGAGTAAGGGGCAATGAGCAGTTCTTC | CASSQISGRVRGNEQFF
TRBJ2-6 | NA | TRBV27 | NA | TGTGCCACCCGGACTCTGCGGGAATCCGGGGCCAACGTCCTGACTTTC | CATRTLRESGANVLTF
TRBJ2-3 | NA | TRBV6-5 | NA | TGTGCCAGCAGTTACGTCGGGACTTTAGAGCTTGGTACGCAGTATTTT | CASSYVGTLELGTQYF
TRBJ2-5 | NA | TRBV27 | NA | TGTGCCAGCAGAATCTGGGGCAAAGAAGAGACCCAGTACTTC | CASRIWGKEETQYF
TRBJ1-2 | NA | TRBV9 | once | TGTGCCAGCAGCGGGGGGGGACGACCCTATGGCTACACCTTC | CASSGGGRPYGYTF
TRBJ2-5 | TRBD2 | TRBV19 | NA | TGTGCCAGTAGGGGATGGACTAGCGGGGCCCAAGAGACCCAGTACTTC | CASRGWTSGAQETQYF
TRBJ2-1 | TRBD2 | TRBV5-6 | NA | TGTGCCAGCAGCTATCGGACTAGCGGGGTAAAGTATGAGCAGTTCTTC | CASSYRTSGVKYEQFF
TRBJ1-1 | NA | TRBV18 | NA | TGTGCCAGCTCACGGACAGAAAACACTGAAGCTTTCTTT | CASSRTENTEAFF
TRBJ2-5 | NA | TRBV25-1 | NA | TGTGCCAGCATGGCATCTCCGAAAGAGACCCAGTACTTC | CASMASPKETQYF
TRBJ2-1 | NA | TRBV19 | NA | TGTGCCAGTAGTAGGGCCGGGAGTTCCTACAATGAGCAGTTCTTC | CASSRAGSSYNEQFF
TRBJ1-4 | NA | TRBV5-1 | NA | TGCGCCAGCAGCTTGGGCAGGGCCAGTGAAAAACTGTTTTTT | CASSLGRASEKLFF